Shown below are 5 T cell receptor beta chains from a single sample sequenced in a study of T cell repertoires in cytomegalovirus infection (dated by TCRdb to 2018 to 2020). The antigens for these receptors are not known. The listed sequencing device is Illumina HiSeq 1500. The raw public reads went through TCRdb reprocessing: fastp at Q25, MiXCR clone calling, in-frame beta chains kept. All rows with the same CDR3 protein become a single entry with the most common DNA and genes. The table for this sample lists about 68,000 distinct CDR3 sequences; approximately 24% of them were counted only once. The top ten hold roughly 80% of the sample. Sequencing used PBMCs, sequenced either directly or after in vitro stimulation (not recorded which). Every receptor here comes from a human donor in good health (CMV status not recorded). Some clones in this sample may be carry-over from other donors' samples.

V gene TRBV20-1 combines with J gene TRBJ2-3, with no clear D. CDR1 and CDR2 from the germline V gene are DFQATT and SNEGSKA (reference sequence). Between the trimmed V and J ends, which lost 6 bases and 6 bases, there was a span of 10 bases. The CDR3 is made up of 11 amino acids. The CDR3 here is CSAGHDDTQYF. In DNA form, the CDR3 reads TGCAGTGCCGGGCACGACGATACGCAGTATTTT.

The chain uses TRBV7-9 and TRBJ2-5; 7 nucleotides align to TRBD1. Germline V gene lookup returns CDR1 SEHNR and CDR2 FQNEAQ (reference sequence). The CDR3 runs to 15 residues. Trimming at V came to 3 bases and at J to 3 bases, leaving 7 bases not matched to a gene. The CDR3 bases are TGTGCCAGCAGCTTTCCTCCGGGACAGAAAGAGACCCAGTACTTC. Protein product: CASSFPPGQKETQYF.

This chain joins TRBV5-5 and TRBJ2-1; 8 nucleotides align to TRBD2. Trimming cost V 0 bases and J 6 bases; bases outside gene matches: 8. The CDR3 is made up of 16 amino acids. The V gene's germline CDR1 is SGHKS and CDR2 YYEKEE (reference sequence). The CDR3 bases are TGTGCCAGCAGCTTGGTGGGGGGGACTAGTGTCAATGAGCAGTTCTTC. Protein product: CASSLVGGTSVNEQFF.

This clonotype appeared a few times. The chain has TRBV28 and TRBJ1-5; D might be TRBD1 (6 bases). The germline CDR1 and CDR2 sequences are MDHEN and SYDVKM. V shed 10 bases and J shed 1 base, with 17 bases lying between them. The CDR3 has 15 residues. CDR3 coding DNA: TGTGCCACAAGGGGGGGGGCGGGGAGCAATCAGCCCCAGCATTTT. This encodes CATRGGAGSNQPQHF.

This clonotype was observed many times. This chain uses TRBV7-2 with TRBJ2-7; D remains unclear. There are 13 residues in the CDR3. The V gene lost 4 bases and the J gene lost 2 bases, with 9 bases spanning the gap. Germline CDR1 and CDR2: SGHTA and FQGNSA. CDR3 sequence (DNA): TGTGCCAGCAGCTCGCGACCTACCTACGAGCAGTACTTC. Amino acids: CASSSRPTYEQYF.